This T cell receptor beta chain came from a study of OX40 agonist ivuxolimab in advanced cancers. Study summary: Patients received ivuxolimab, an agonistic anti-OX40 (CD134) antibody. Whole-study findings and limits: At 0.1 to 3.0 mg/kg and by week 6, clonal expansion occurred in CD4+ and CD8+ blood T cells. On average, CD8+ T cells showed a greater number of expanded clones than CD4+.

This clone was picked up a small number of times. What it recognizes is unknown. Libraries were prepared by immunoSEQ multiplex PCR; TCRdb keeps only in-frame clonotypes and omits some of them. The sample shows over 70,000 clones, around 89% of them seen only once. Trimming took 3 bases from V and 7 from J, leaving 10 bases between them. Germline CDR1 MNHNS, CDR2 SASEGT. There are 13 residues in the CDR3. Here the sequenced sample was CD4+ or CD8+ T cells sorted from blood, taken in a trial of the OX40 agonist ivuxolimab. This clonotype was obtained from an adult with an advanced solid tumor such as melanoma, head and neck, liver or kidney cancer. The chain joins TRBV6-1 to TRBJ1-5, with unresolved D. The DNA for the CDR3 is TGTGCCAGCAGTGATCGGGGTTTGCAGCCCCAGCATTTT. Translated, it gives CASSDRGLQPQHF.